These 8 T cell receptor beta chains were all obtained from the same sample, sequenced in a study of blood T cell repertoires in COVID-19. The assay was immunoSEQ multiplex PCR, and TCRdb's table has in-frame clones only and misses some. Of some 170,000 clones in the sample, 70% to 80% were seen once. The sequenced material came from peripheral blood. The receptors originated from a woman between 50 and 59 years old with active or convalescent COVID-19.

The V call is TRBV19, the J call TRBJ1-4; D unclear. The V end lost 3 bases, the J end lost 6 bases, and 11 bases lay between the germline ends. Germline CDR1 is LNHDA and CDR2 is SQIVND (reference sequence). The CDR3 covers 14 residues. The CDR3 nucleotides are TGTGCCAGTAGTATGAGGAGCGGCGATGAAAAACTGTTTTTT. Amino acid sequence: CASSMRSGDEKLFF. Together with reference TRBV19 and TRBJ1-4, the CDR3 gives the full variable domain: DGGITQSPKYLFRKEGQNVTLSCEQNLNHDAMYWYRQDPGQGLRLIYYSQIVNDFQKGDIAEGYSVSREKKESFPLTVTSAQKNPTAFYLCASSMRSGDEKLFFGSGTQLSVL.

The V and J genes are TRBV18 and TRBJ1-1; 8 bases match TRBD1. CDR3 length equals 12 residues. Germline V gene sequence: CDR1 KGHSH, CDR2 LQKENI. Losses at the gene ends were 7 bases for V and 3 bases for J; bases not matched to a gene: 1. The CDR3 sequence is CASLQGDTEAFF. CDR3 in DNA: TGTGCCAGCTTACAGGGGGACACTGAAGCTTTCTTT. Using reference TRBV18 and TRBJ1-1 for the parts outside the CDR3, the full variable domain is NAGVMQNPRHLVRRRGQEARLRCSPMKGHSHVYWYRQLPEEGLKFMVYLQKENIIDESGMPKERFSAEFPKEGPSILRIQQVVRGDSAAYFCASLQGDTEAFFGQGTRLTVV.

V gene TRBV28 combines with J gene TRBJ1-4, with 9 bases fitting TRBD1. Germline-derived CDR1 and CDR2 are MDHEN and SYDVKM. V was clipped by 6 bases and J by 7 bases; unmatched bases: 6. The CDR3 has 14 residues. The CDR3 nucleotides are TGTGCCAGCAGGCCGGGACAGGGTGGTGAAAAACTGTTTTTT. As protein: CASRPGQGGEKLFF.

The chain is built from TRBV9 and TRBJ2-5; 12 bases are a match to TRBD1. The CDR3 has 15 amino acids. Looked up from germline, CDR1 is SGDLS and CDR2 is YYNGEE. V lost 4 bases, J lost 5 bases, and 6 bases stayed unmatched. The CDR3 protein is CASSRDRGLWETQYF. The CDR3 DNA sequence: TGTGCCAGCAGCAGGGACAGGGGGCTATGGGAGACCCAGTACTTC.

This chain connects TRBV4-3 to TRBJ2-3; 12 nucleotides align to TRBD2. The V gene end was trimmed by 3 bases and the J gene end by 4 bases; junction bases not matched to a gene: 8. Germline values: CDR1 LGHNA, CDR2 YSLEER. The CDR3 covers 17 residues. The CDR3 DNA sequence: TGCGCCAGCAGCCAGGTCCTAGCGGGGGGGCCGCCAGATACGCAGTATTTT. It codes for CASSQVLAGGPPDTQYF.

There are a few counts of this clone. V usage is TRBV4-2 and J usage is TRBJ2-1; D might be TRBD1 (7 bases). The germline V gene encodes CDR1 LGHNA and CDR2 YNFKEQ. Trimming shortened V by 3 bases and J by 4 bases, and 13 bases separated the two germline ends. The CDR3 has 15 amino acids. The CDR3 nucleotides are TGTGCCAGCAGCCAGCAGGGGGGTCTTTACAATGAGCAGTTCTTC. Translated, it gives CASSQQGGLYNEQFF.

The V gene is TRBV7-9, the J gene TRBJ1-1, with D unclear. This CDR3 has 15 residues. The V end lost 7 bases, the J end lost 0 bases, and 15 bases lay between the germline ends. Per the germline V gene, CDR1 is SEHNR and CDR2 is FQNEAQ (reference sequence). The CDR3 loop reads CASTLPNHMNTEAFF. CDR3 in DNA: TGTGCCAGCACCCTTCCGAATCACATGAACACTGAAGCTTTCTTT. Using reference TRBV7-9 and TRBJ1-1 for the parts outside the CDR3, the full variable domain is DTGVSQNPRHKITKRGQNVTFRCDPISEHNRLYWYRQTLGQGPEFLTYFQNEAQLEKSRLLSDRFSAERPKGSFSTLEIQRTEQGDSAMYLCASTLPNHMNTEAFFGQGTRLTVV.

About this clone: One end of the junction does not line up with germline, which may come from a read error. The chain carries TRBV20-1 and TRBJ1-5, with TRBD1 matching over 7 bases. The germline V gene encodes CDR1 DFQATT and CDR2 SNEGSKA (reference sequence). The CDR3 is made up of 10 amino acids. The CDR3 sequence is CSGKRQGNNF. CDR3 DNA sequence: TGCAGTGGAAAAAGACAGGGCAACAATTTT.